This entry lists 32 T cell receptor beta chains sequenced from one sample in a study of blood T cell repertoires in COVID-19. Measured with immunoSEQ multiplex PCR; TCRdb has only the in-frame clones, and not every one. Seen here are around 78,000 clones, 86% observed once, and the top ten hold roughly 30%. The specimen was peripheral blood. Every receptor here comes from a man in his fifties or sixties with active or convalescent COVID-19.

The CDR3 here is CASSLASGGAHEQYF. The CDR3 nucleotides are TGTGCCAGCAGCTTAGCTAGCGGGGGGGCCCACGAGCAGTACTTC. The V gene is TRBV11-2, the J gene TRBJ2-7; 12 bases are a match to TRBD2. The length of the CDR3 is 15 residues. Germline CDR1 reads SGHAT; CDR2 reads FQNNGV. V was clipped by 1 base and J by 5 bases; unmatched bases: 3.

This clone was observed at least ten times. V gene TRBV28 combines with J gene TRBJ1-2, with D perhaps matching TRBD1 (5 bases). Looked up from germline, CDR1 is MDHEN and CDR2 is SYDVKM. The germline V and J ends were trimmed by 2 bases and 6 bases, with 19 bases remaining between them. This CDR3 is 16 amino acids long. As DNA, the CDR3 is TGTGCCAGCAGTTTACACAGGAGTCGTAGTCTGAATGGCTACACCTTC. Translation gives CASSLHRSRSLNGYTF.

In its sample, this clone was seen once. The chain recombines TRBV28 with TRBJ1-2; perhaps TRBD1 as D (5 bases). Trimming removed 6 bases from V and 8 bases from J, with 16 bases in between. The CDR3 runs 13 residues. Germline CDR1 reads MDHEN; CDR2 reads SYDVKM. CDR3 in DNA: TGTGCCAGCAGACGGACAAGGGAAAACGGCTACACCTTC. Protein product: CASRRTRENGYTF.

The genes are TRBV19 and TRBJ1-3, with TRBD1 matching 8 bases. Germline V gives CDR1 LNHDA, CDR2 SQIVND (reference sequence). This CDR3 has 16 amino acids. With 3 bases clipped from V and 2 bases from J, the junction kept 6 bases outside the gene matches. CDR3 in amino acids: CASSIRGQSAGNTIYF. The CDR3 DNA reads TGTGCCAGTAGTATCAGGGGGCAATCGGCTGGAAACACCATATATTTT.

The chain joins TRBV5-1 to TRBJ2-7, with D possibly being TRBD1 (7 bases). V lost 0 bases and J 2 bases, leaving 15 bases between the germline ends. This CDR3 is 16 amino acids long. Germline V gene data show CDR1 as SGHRS and CDR2 as YFSETQ. CDR3 region: CASSLEWGQRAYEQYF. The CDR3 coding sequence is TGCGCCAGCAGCTTGGAGTGGGGACAGCGGGCCTACGAGCAGTACTTC. The full variable domain, completed using reference TRBV5-1 and TRBJ2-7, is KAGVTQTPRYLIKTRGQQVTLSCSPISGHRSVSWYQQTPGQGLQFLFEYFSETQRNKGNFPGRFSGRQFSNSRSEMNVSTLELGDSALYLCASSLEWGQRAYEQYFGPGTRLTVT.

The genes are TRBV29-1 and TRBJ2-1, with 9 bases aligning to TRBD1. Trimming took 7 bases from V and 2 from J; bases not matched to a gene: 15. CDR1 and CDR2 (germline): SQVTM, ANQGSEA. CDR3 length: 17 residues. CDR3 nucleotides: TGCAGCGCGACAGGGGGAAAGGCTACCCCAACCTACAATGAGCAGTTCTTC. It is translated as CSATGGKATPTYNEQFF.

This rearrangement joins TRBV28 to TRBJ2-3, with D uncertain. V was clipped by 4 bases and J by 8 bases, with 7 bases between them. From germline, CDR1 is MDHEN and CDR2 SYDVKM. CDR3 length: 11 residues. CDR3 residues: CASSYISTQYF. In DNA, the CDR3 is TGTGCCAGCAGTTATATTAGTACGCAGTATTTT.

This sequence joins TRBV11-2 and TRBJ2-7; D is unresolved. V gave up 3 bases and J gave up 6 bases, with 9 bases separating them. There are 12 residues in the CDR3. Germline CDR1 and CDR2: SGHAT and FQNNGV. The CDR3: CASSFTEIEQYF. The CDR3 region has the DNA TGTGCCAGCAGCTTCACCGAGATCGAGCAGTACTTC. Full variable domain (remainder filled in from reference TRBV11-2 and TRBJ2-7): EAGVAQSPRYKIIEKRQSVAFWCNPISGHATLYWYQQILGQGPKLLIQFQNNGVVDDSQLPKDRFSAERLKGVDSTLKIQPAKLEDSAVYLCASSFTEIEQYFGPGTRLTVT.

The chain couples TRBV27 to TRBJ2-1, with 9 bases aligning to TRBD2. V trimming: 8 bases; J trimming: 6 bases; junction bases outside the gene matches: 11. Germline-derived CDR1 and CDR2 are MNHEY and SMNVEV (reference sequence). CDR3 length: 15 residues. The CDR3 nucleotides are TGTGCCAGCGCCCCTGGGACTAGCAGGGGCAATGAGCAGTTCTTC. This gives the protein CASAPGTSRGNEQFF.

This rearrangement joins TRBV10-3 to TRBJ2-2; 9 nucleotides align to TRBD1. The V segment lost 9 bases and the J segment 5 bases; nucleotides outside the gene matches: 7. The CDR3 sequence is 14 residues long. Germline loops: CDR1 ENHRY, CDR2 SYGVKD. CDR3 bases: TGTGCCATTTCAAGAGACAGGGGGACCGGGGAGCTGTTTTTT. Translated, it gives CAISRDRGTGELFF.

This clone has a handful of counts. The rearrangement joins TRBV15 to TRBJ2-3; D is possibly TRBD2 (6 bases). Looked up from germline, CDR1 is LNHNV and CDR2 is YYDKDF (reference sequence). CDR3 length equals 14 residues. With 3 bases removed from V and 2 bases from J, the gap between germline ends came to 9 bases. The CDR3 nucleotides are TGTGCCACCAGCAGCGCGGACTACACAGATACGCAGTATTTT. Its protein is CATSSADYTDTQYF.

The CDR3, as DNA: TGTGCCAGCAGTGAATATGCGGGCCCCATGTTGGATACGCAGTATTTT. Its protein product is CASSEYAGPMLDTQYF. The genes are TRBV25-1 and TRBJ2-3, with D perhaps matching TRBD2 (5 bases). Trimming pared 0 bases from V and 6 bases from J, leaving 16 bases between. The CDR3 has 16 amino acids. Germline V gene data show CDR1 as MGHDK and CDR2 as SYGVNS.

V gene TRBV4-1 combines with J gene TRBJ2-1; 8 positions match TRBD2. This CDR3 has 17 residues. Germline V gene lookup returns CDR1 MGHRA and CDR2 YSYEKL. V gave up 4 bases and J gave up 6 bases; unmatched junction bases: 14. This chain's CDR3 is CASSRGSAGGSINEQFF. For the CDR3, the DNA is TGCGCCAGCAGCCGGGGGAGCGCGGGGGGCAGTATCAATGAGCAGTTCTTC.

This clone was detected a few times. The V and J genes are TRBV25-1 and TRBJ2-7; tentative D call: TRBD1 (6 bases). V gave up 6 bases and J gave up 6 bases, with 18 bases separating them. This CDR3 is built from 14 residues. Per germline, CDR1 MGHDK and CDR2 SYGVNS. In DNA, the CDR3 is TGTGCCAGCAGCCTGAAACAGGGTGAGGGCGAGCAGTACTTC. Protein sequence: CASSLKQGEGEQYF.

This chain links TRBV3-1 (or the pseudogene TRBV3-2) with TRBJ2-7; 16 positions agree with TRBD2. Germline CDR1 and CDR2: LGHDT and YNNKEL (reference sequence). The CDR3 totals 21 residues. J was trimmed by 3 bases and V by 0 bases; bases with no gene match: 14. The CDR3 here is CASSQDPPGLAGGSRHYEQYF. CDR3 DNA sequence: TGTGCCAGCAGCCAAGATCCCCCGGGACTAGCGGGAGGGTCACGCCACTACGAGCAGTACTTC.

This clone has just one count. The chain employs TRBV21-1 and TRBJ2-4; the table calls TRBD1, which could not be checked here. TRBV21-1 is designated a pseudogene. The CDR3 consists of 22 residues. This chain's CDR3 is CASSKDRYWTGRIHSTKNIQYF. CDR3 nucleotides: TGTGCCAGCAGCAAAGACAGATATTGGACAGGGCGTATTCACTCGACCAAAAACATTCAGTACTTC.

The V and J genes are TRBV2 and TRBJ1-3; possible D gene TRBD1, 6 bases. CDR3 length equals 16 residues. V was clipped by 5 bases and J by 0 bases, with 14 bases between them. Germline CDR1 SNHLY, CDR2 FYNNEI. In DNA form, the CDR3 reads TGTGCCAGCAGTTTTTTGGACAGAGACTCTGGAAACACCATATATTTT. Its translation is CASSFLDRDSGNTIYF.

The rearrangement uses TRBV3-1 (or the pseudogene TRBV3-2) and TRBJ2-5; 7 bases align to TRBD2. The CDR3 is made up of 16 amino acids. Germline trimming cut 0 bases from V and 5 bases from J; bases unmatched to any gene: 9. Germline values: CDR1 LGHDT, CDR2 YNNKEL (reference sequence). DNA for the CDR3: TGTGCCAGCAGCCAAGATCTTGCGGGAGCCCGGGAGACCCAGTACTTC. This sequence encodes CASSQDLAGARETQYF.

This clone was seen only a few times. CDR3 region: CASSWGLGEKLFF. The CDR3 nucleotides read TGTGCCAGCTCGTGGGGCCTCGGGGAAAAACTGTTTTTT. The chain is built from TRBV18 and TRBJ1-4; D perhaps matches TRBD1 (5 bases). The germline V gene has CDR1 KGHSH and CDR2 LQKENI. V lost 6 bases to trimming and J lost 8 bases, with 13 bases between them. The CDR3 has 13 residues.

The rearrangement joins TRBV20-1 to TRBJ2-7; no firm D call. The ends were cut back, 3 bases at V and 6 bases at J, with 9 bases in the middle. Germline V gene data show CDR1 as DFQATT and CDR2 as SNEGSKA (reference sequence). The CDR3 runs 11 residues. Here the CDR3 DNA reads TGCAGTGCTAGTAACGGGTTCGAGCAGTACTTC. Amino acids: CSASNGFEQYF.

This chain joins TRBV5-1 and TRBJ2-1, with D perhaps TRBD2 (6 bases). Germline values: CDR1 SGHRS, CDR2 YFSETQ. There are 13 residues in the CDR3. The V end lost 7 bases, the J end lost 3 bases, and 11 bases lay between the germline ends. CDR3 region: CASGRSGYNEQFF. CDR3 bases: TGCGCCAGCGGACGTAGCGGCTACAATGAGCAGTTCTTC.

The chain recombines TRBV7-9 with TRBJ2-3, with D maybe TRBD1 (5 bases). With 7 bases removed from V and 6 bases from J, the gap between germline ends came to 8 bases. Germline CDR1 reads SEHNR; CDR2 reads FQNEAQ (reference sequence). The CDR3 sequence is 11 residues long. CDR3 nucleotides: TGTGCCAGCACCCCAGGGGATACGCAGTATTTT. It translates to CASTPGDTQYF. Full variable domain (remainder filled in from reference TRBV7-9 and TRBJ2-3): DTGVSQNPRHKITKRGQNVTFRCDPISEHNRLYWYRQTLGQGPEFLTYFQNEAQLEKSRLLSDRFSAERPKGSFSTLEIQRTEQGDSAMYLCASTPGDTQYFGPGTRLTVL.

The rearrangement uses TRBV5-5 and TRBJ2-5; the match to TRBD2 covers 9 bases. The germline gives CDR1 SGHKS, CDR2 YYEKEE (reference sequence). The CDR3 spans 14 residues. J was trimmed by 5 bases and V by 4 bases; bases with no gene match: 6. CDR3 residues: CASSQITSGETQYF. CDR3 nucleotide sequence: TGTGCCAGCAGCCAAATAACTAGCGGGGAGACCCAGTACTTC.

The V gene is TRBV5-1, the J gene TRBJ1-1, with a weak D call TRBD1 (6 bases). This CDR3 comprises 14 residues. CDR1 and CDR2 from the germline V gene are SGHRS and YFSETQ. Trimming stripped 4 bases from V and 0 bases from J, with 10 bases between. The CDR3 region is CASSQDRLNTEAFF. The DNA for the CDR3 is TGCGCCAGCAGCCAGGACAGACTGAACACTGAAGCTTTCTTT.

The chain links TRBV28 to TRBJ2-3; 9 bases line up with TRBD2. Germline V lookup: CDR1 MDHEN, CDR2 SYDVKM. V dropped 1 base and J dropped 4; count of bases not matched to a gene: 12. The CDR3 totals 18 residues. The CDR3 sequence is CASSLSRWREGLSDTQYF. The CDR3 nucleotides read TGTGCCAGCAGTTTATCCAGGTGGCGGGAGGGCCTCTCAGATACGCAGTATTTT.

The rearrangement uses TRBV29-1 and TRBJ1-1; D is unclear. The CDR3 sequence is 10 residues long. The germline CDR1 and CDR2 sequences are SQVTM and ANQGSEA. V gave up 7 bases and J gave up 6 bases, with 9 bases separating them. CDR3 region: CSGRDAEAFF. DNA for the CDR3: TGCAGCGGACGGGATGCTGAAGCTTTCTTT.

The chain combines TRBV19 with TRBJ2-1, with TRBD2 as a possible D gene (5 bases). There are 13 residues in the CDR3. The V end was cut by 5 bases, the J end by 3 bases, with 8 bases between. The germline CDR1 and CDR2 sequences are LNHDA and SQIVND (reference sequence). The CDR3 bases are TGTGCCAGTAGTGAGGGTGGCTACAATGAGCAGTTCTTC. Translation gives CASSEGGYNEQFF.

The chain combines TRBV30 with TRBJ1-1, with D perhaps TRBD1 (5 bases). The CDR3 runs to 14 residues. Germline loops: CDR1 GTSNPN, CDR2 SVGIG (reference sequence). Trimming cost V 0 bases and J 12 bases, with 20 bases left between them. The DNA for the CDR3 is TGTGCCTGGAGTGTGGACATGGGGGGGGATATCCCTTTCTTT. It translates to CAWSVDMGGDIPFF.

The chain joins TRBV16 to TRBJ1-6; 7 bases match TRBD1. This CDR3 has 14 amino acids. CDR1 is KGHSY and CDR2 is FQNENV in the germline V gene. The ends lost 0 bases at V and 10 bases at J; junction bases unmatched: 3. The CDR3 region is CASSQSTGSSPLHF. CDR3 in DNA: TGTGCCAGCAGCCAATCGACAGGGAGCTCACCCCTCCACTTT.

V usage is TRBV5-5 and J usage is TRBJ2-5, with 7 bases identical to TRBD2. The CDR3 runs 13 residues. V was pared by 4 bases and J by 5 bases, with 5 bases of the junction left unmatched. CDR1 and CDR2 from the germline V gene are SGHKS and YYEKEE (reference sequence). The CDR3 DNA reads as TGTGCCAGCAGCAGGGAGGGGTGGGAGACCCAGTACTTC. It specifies CASSREGWETQYF.

This rearrangement joins TRBV19 to TRBJ1-5, with 9 positions matching TRBD1. CDR3 length: 15 residues. CDR1 and CDR2 from the germline V gene are LNHDA and SQIVND (reference sequence). The V and J ends lost 7 bases and 2 bases, in that order; junction bases with no gene match: 6. The CDR3 protein is CASTRDRAGNQPQHF. In DNA form, the CDR3 reads TGTGCCAGTACCAGGGACAGGGCAGGCAATCAGCCCCAGCATTTT.

V usage is TRBV23-1 and J usage is TRBJ2-7, with 7 bases identical to TRBD1. TRBV23-1 carries the ORF label, with uncertain function. Trimming removed 4 bases from V and 6 bases from J; junction bases left unmatched: 9. This CDR3 region has 14 residues. CDR3 sequence reads: CASSPRRGYGEQYF. The CDR3 bases are TGCGCCAGCAGTCCCCGCAGGGGGTACGGCGAGCAGTACTTC.